This T cell receptor beta chain was found in a study of T cell repertoires in cytomegalovirus infection. In the study overall: Public TCR beta signature analysis indicated the presence of both CMV infection and matching HLA type.

TCRdb reprocessed the reads with MiXCR, giving one entry per CDR3 protein. The table includes 160,000 or so distinct CDR3 sequences, approximately 17% detected once. To note about this clonotype: The antigen is unknown.

Findings and limits, study-wide: Clonotypes of TCR beta that were HLA-C-restricted and CMV-specific dominated the ex vivo response. Cumulative public TCR beta family frequency identified CMV carriers with the relevant HLA.

CDR1 SEHNR and CDR2 FQNEAQ come from the germline V gene (reference sequence). CDR3 size: 14 residues. V lost 4 bases and J lost 8; bases outside the gene matches: 7. Sequenced sample: CD8+ T cells from PBMCs. The receptor was isolated from a human donor in good health (CMV status not recorded). Some clones in this sample may be carry-over from other donors' samples. The chain is built from TRBV7-9 and TRBJ1-4; 7 bases fit TRBD1. The CDR3 nucleotides are TGTGCCAGCAGCTCGGAGGGGGCACGAGAAAAACTGTTTTTT. This gives the protein CASSSEGAREKLFF.